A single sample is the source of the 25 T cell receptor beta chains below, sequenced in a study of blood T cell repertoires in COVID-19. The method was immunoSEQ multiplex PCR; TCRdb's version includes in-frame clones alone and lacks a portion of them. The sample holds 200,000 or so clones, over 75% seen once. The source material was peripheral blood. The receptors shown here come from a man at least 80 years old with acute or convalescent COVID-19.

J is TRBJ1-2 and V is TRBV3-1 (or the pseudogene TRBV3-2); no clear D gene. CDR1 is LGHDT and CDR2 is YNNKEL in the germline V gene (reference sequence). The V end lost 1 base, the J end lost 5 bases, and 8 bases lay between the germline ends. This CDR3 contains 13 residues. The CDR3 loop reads CASSQVPLYGYTF. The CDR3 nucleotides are TGTGCCAGCAGCCAAGTCCCTCTTTATGGCTACACCTTC.

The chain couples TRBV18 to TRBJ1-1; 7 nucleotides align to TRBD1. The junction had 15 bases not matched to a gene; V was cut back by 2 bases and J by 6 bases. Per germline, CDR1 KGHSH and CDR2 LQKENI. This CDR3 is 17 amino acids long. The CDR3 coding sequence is TGTGCCAGCTCACCAACCAACCCCGTACAGGGGTGGCCTGAAGCTTTCTTT. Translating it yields CASSPTNPVQGWPEAFF.

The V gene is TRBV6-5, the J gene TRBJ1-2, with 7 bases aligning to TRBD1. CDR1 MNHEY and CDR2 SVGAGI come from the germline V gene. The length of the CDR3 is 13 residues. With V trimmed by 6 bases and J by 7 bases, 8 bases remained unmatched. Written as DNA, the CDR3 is TGTGCCAGCAGGCGGGAGGGGGCGCTTGGCTACACCTTC. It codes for CASRREGALGYTF.

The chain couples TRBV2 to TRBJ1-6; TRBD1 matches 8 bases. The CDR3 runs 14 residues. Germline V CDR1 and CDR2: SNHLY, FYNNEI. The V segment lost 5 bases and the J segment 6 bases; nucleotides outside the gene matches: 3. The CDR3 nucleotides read TGTGCCAGCAGTCTGGGACAGGTTAATTCACCCCTCCACTTT. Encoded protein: CASSLGQVNSPLHF.

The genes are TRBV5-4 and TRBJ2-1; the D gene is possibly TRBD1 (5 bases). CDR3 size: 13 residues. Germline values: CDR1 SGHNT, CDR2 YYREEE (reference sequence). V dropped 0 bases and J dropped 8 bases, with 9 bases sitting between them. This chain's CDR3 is CASSLAIRDEQFF. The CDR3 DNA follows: TGTGCCAGCAGCTTGGCCATCAGGGATGAGCAGTTCTTC.

The CDR3 region is CAISSLGGSGNEQYF. As DNA, the CDR3 is TGTGCCATCAGTTCCCTGGGCGGGAGCGGCAACGAGCAGTACTTC. This chain connects TRBV10-3 to TRBJ2-7; 7 nucleotides match TRBD2. Germline CDR1 reads ENHRY; CDR2 reads SYGVKD. The CDR3 totals 15 residues. The trim removed 5 bases at V and 5 bases at J, leaving 12 bases unmatched.

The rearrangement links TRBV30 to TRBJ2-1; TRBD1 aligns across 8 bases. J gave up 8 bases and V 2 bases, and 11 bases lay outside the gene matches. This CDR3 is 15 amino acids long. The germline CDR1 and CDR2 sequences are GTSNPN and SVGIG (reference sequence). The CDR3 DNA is TGTGCCTGGAGTCCTCAATGGACAGGGAAAGATGAGCAGTTCTTC. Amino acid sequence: CAWSPQWTGKDEQFF. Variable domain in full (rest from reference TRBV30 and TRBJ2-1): SQTIHQWPATLVQPVGSPLSLECTVEGTSNPNLYWYRQAAGRGLQLLFYSVGIGQISSEVPQNLSASRPQDRQFILSSKKLLLSDSGFYLCAWSPQWTGKDEQFFGPGTRLTVL.

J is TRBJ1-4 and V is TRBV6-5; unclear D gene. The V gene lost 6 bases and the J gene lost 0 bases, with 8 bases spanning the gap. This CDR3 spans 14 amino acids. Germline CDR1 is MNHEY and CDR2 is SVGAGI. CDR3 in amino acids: CASSLAATNEKLFF. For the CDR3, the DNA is TGTGCCAGCAGCTTGGCTGCAACTAATGAAAAACTGTTTTTT.

The CDR3 sequence: CASRPSGGHGKLFF. The DNA for the CDR3 is TGTGCCAGCAGACCTTCAGGGGGCCACGGAAAACTGTTTTTT. The chain is built from TRBV28 and TRBJ1-4; 8 nucleotides align to TRBD1. Per the germline V gene, CDR1 is MDHEN and CDR2 is SYDVKM. This CDR3 spans 14 amino acids. With V trimmed by 6 bases and J by 10 bases, 10 bases remained unmatched. The full variable domain, its missing parts supplied by reference TRBV28 and TRBJ1-4, is DVKVTQSSRYLVKRTGEKVFLECVQDMDHENMFWYRQDPGLGLRLIYFSYDVKMKEKGDIPEGYSVSREKKERFSLILESASTNQTSMYLCASRPSGGHGKLFFGSGTQLSVL.

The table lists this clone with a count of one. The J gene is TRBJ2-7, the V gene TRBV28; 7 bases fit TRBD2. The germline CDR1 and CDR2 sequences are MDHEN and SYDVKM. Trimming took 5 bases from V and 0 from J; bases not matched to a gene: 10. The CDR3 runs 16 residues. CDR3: CASSRPSGDFSYEQYV. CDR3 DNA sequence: TGTGCCAGCAGTCGTCCAAGCGGGGACTTCTCCTACGAGCAGTACGTC.

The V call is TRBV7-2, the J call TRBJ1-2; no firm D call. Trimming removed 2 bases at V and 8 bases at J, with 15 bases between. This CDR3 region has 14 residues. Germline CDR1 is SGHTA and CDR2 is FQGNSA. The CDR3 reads CASSLSVAGPGYTF. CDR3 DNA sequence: TGTGCCAGCAGCTTAAGTGTTGCAGGCCCAGGCTACACCTTC. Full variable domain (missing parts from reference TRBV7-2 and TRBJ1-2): GAGVSQSPSNKVTEKGKDVELRCDPISGHTALYWYRQSLGQGLEFLIYFQGNSAPDKSGLPSDRFSAERTGGSVSTLTIQRTQQEDSAVYLCASSLSVAGPGYTFGSGTRLTVV.

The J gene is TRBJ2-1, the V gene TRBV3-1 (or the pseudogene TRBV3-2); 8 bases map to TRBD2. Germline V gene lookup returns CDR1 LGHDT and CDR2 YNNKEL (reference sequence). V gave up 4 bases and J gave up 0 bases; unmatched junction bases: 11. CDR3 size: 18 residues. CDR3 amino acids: CASSLTLAGSYSYNEQFF. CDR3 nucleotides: TGTGCCAGCAGCCTCACATTAGCGGGATCTTACTCCTACAATGAGCAGTTCTTC.

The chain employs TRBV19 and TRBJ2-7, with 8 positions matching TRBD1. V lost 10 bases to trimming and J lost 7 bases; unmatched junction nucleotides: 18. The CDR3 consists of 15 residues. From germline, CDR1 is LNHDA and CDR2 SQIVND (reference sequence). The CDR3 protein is CAKFRDRGKAREQYV. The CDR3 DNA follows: TGTGCCAAATTCCGAGACAGGGGAAAGGCGCGGGAGCAGTACGTC.

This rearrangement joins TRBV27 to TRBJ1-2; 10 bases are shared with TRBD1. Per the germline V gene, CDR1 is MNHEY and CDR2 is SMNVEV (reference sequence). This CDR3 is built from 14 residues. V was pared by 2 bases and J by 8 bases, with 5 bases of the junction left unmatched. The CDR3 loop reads CASSLVGTGDGYTF. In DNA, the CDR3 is TGTGCCAGCAGTTTAGTTGGGACAGGGGACGGCTACACCTTC.

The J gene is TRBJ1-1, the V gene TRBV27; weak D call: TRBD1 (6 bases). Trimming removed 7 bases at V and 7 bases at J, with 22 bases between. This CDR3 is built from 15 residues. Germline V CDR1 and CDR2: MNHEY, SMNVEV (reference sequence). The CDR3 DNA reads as TGTGCCAGCACGGCGCGGGGGGCTGGAAGCGGTGAAGCTTTCTTT. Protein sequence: CASTARGAGSGEAFF.

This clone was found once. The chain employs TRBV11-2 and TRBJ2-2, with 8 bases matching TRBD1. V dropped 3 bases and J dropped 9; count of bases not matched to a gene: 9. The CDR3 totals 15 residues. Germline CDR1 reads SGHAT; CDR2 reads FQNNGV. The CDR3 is CASSFWTGPTRELFF. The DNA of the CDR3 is TGTGCCAGCAGCTTCTGGACAGGGCCTACACGGGAGCTGTTTTTT.

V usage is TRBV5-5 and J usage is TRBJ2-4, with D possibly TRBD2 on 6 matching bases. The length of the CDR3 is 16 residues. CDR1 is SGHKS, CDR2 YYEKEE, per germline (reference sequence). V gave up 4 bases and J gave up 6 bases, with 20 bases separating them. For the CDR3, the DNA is TGTGCCAGCAGCCAGGACGGCGGGGCGATGGGAAACATTCAGTACTTC. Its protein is CASSQDGGAMGNIQYF.

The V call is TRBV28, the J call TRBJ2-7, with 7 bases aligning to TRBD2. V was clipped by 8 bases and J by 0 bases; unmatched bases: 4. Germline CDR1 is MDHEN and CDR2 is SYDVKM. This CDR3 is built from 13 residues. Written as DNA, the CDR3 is TGTGCCAGCTGCGGGGGAGACTCCTACGAGCAGTACTTC. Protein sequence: CASCGGDSYEQYF.

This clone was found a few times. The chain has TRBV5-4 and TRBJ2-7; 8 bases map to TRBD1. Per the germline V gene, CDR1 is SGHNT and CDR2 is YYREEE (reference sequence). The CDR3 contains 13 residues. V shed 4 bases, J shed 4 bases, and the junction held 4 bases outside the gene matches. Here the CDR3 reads CASSPDRDYEQYF. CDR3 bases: TGTGCCAGCAGCCCGGACAGGGATTACGAGCAGTACTTC.

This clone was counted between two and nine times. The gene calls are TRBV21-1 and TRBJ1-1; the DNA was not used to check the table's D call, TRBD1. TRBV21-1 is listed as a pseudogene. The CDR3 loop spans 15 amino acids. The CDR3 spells CASSRDRGWSTEAFF. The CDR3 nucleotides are TGTGCCAGCAGCAGGGATAGGGGGTGGAGCACTGAAGCTTTCTTT.

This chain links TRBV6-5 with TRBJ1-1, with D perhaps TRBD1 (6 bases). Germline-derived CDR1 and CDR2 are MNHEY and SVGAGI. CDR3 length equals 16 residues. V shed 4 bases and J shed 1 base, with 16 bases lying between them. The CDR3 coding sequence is TGTGCCAGCAGTTTCGAGCCAGGGACACCGAACACTGAAGCTTTCTTT. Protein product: CASSFEPGTPNTEAFF.

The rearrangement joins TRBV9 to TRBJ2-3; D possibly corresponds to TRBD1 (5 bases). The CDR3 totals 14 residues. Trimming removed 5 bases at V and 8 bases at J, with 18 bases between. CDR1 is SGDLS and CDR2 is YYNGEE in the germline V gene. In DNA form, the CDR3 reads TGTGCCAGCAGTTACGCTGAAAGGCAGGGTACGCAGTATTTT. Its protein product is CASSYAERQGTQYF.

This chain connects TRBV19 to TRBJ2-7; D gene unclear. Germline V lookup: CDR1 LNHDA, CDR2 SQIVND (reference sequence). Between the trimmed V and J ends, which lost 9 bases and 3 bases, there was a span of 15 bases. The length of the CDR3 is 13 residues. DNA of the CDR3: TGTGCCAGCAGGCGCTCGGTGAACTACGAGCAGTACTTC. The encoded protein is CASRRSVNYEQYF.

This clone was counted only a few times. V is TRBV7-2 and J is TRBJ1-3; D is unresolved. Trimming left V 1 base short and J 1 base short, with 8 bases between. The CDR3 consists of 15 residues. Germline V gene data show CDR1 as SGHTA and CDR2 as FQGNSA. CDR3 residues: CASSLVTGSGNTIYF. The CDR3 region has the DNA TGTGCCAGCAGCTTAGTTACGGGGTCTGGAAACACCATATATTTT.

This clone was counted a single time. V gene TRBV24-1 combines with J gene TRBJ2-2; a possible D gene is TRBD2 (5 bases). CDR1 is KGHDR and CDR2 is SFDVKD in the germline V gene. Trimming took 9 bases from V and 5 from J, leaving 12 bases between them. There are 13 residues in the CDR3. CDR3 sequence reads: CATSGRRTGELFF. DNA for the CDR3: TGTGCCACCTCGGGAAGACGGACCGGGGAGCTGTTTTTT.